These 21 T cell receptor beta chains came from one sample sequenced in a study of control samples from healthy donors and cancer patients. Sequencing used immunoSEQ multiplex PCR; TCRdb keeps in-frame clones, though not all of them. The profile covers about 410,000 clones, with over 75% appearing a single time and around 6.8% taken by the ten largest. Sequencing used PBMCs. These receptor sequences come from a man between 40 and 49 years old with head and neck cancer.

The V call is TRBV15, the J call TRBJ2-7, with D perhaps TRBD1 (5 bases). This CDR3 contains 14 residues. The ends were cut back, 1 base at V and 0 bases at J, with 7 bases in the middle. Germline V CDR1 and CDR2: LNHNV, YYDKDF (reference sequence). DNA of the CDR3: TGTGCCACCAGCAGAGGGGGCAGCTCCTACGAGCAGTACTTC. This gives the protein CATSRGGSSYEQYF.

This rearrangement joins TRBV27 to TRBJ1-1; no clear D. Deletions cut 1 base from V and 3 bases from J, with 12 bases between. The CDR3 length is 15 residues. CDR1 is MNHEY, CDR2 SMNVEV, per germline (reference sequence). The CDR3 sequence is CASSLWGPDDTEAFF. DNA for the CDR3: TGTGCCAGCAGTTTATGGGGTCCGGATGACACTGAAGCTTTCTTT.

This clone was seen only once. The chain joins TRBV28 to TRBJ2-7; 8 bases are shared with TRBD1. The germline CDR1 and CDR2 sequences are MDHEN and SYDVKM. This CDR3 has 14 amino acids. With 6 bases clipped from V and 5 bases from J, the junction kept 9 bases outside the gene matches. In nucleotides, the CDR3 is TGTGCCAGCAGCTCCCACAGGGGGAGGAACGAGCAGTACTTC. Translation gives CASSSHRGRNEQYF.

The gene calls are TRBV5-5 and TRBJ1-4; D remains unclear. The germline CDR1 and CDR2 sequences are SGHKS and YYEKEE (reference sequence). With 3 bases removed from V and 7 bases from J, the gap between germline ends came to 7 bases. This CDR3 is built from 12 residues. The CDR3 nucleotides read TGTGCCAGCAGCTCCCTAGGTGAAAAACTGTTTTTT. Translated: CASSSLGEKLFF.

The J gene is TRBJ2-1, the V gene TRBV29-1; D is possibly TRBD1 (5 bases). CDR3 length: 13 amino acids. Germline-derived CDR1 and CDR2 are SQVTM and ANQGSEA. With 2 bases removed from V and 3 bases from J, the gap between germline ends came to 8 bases. The CDR3 region is CSVESGNYNEQFF. The CDR3 region has the DNA TGCAGCGTTGAATCAGGGAACTACAATGAGCAGTTCTTC.

The chain links TRBV5-1 to TRBJ2-2; the match to TRBD2 covers 8 bases. CDR1 and CDR2 from the germline V gene are SGHRS and YFSETQ. With V trimmed by 0 bases and J by 2 bases, 3 bases remained unmatched. The length of the CDR3 is 16 residues. CDR3 DNA: TGCGCCAGCAGCTTGGCGGGAGGGCCAAACACCGGGGAGCTGTTTTTT. Its translation: CASSLAGGPNTGELFF.

This chain connects TRBV10-3 to TRBJ1-1, with D possibly matching TRBD1 (5 bases). The CDR3 runs 14 residues. The germline V gene has CDR1 ENHRY and CDR2 SYGVKD. The germline V and J ends were trimmed by 3 bases and 5 bases, with 13 bases remaining between them. In DNA, the CDR3 is TGTGCCATCAGTGAAGTAATGGGGGGAACTGAAGCTTTCTTT. Translated, it gives CAISEVMGGTEAFF.

The rearrangement joins TRBV28 to TRBJ1-1; possible D gene TRBD1, 5 bases. Trimming removed 4 bases from V and 1 base from J, with 13 bases in between. The CDR3 spans 15 residues. Germline CDR1 is MDHEN and CDR2 is SYDVKM. This CDR3 is CASSSPGLWNTEAFF. The CDR3 DNA sequence: TGTGCCAGCAGTTCACCGGGACTATGGAACACTGAAGCTTTCTTT.

This chain links TRBV6-5 with TRBJ1-5, with D unclear. The length of the CDR3 is 15 residues. Looked up from germline, CDR1 is MNHEY and CDR2 is SVGAGI. Trimming shortened V by 5 bases and J by 0 bases, and 11 bases separated the two germline ends. For the CDR3, the DNA is TGTGCCAGCAGTAGGACGCGGGCTAGCAATCAGCCCCAGCATTTT. Translating it yields CASSRTRASNQPQHF.

The chain combines TRBV4-2 with TRBJ2-1; weak D call: TRBD2 (6 bases). V was shortened by 4 bases and J by 0 bases, with 13 bases between the two germline ends. This CDR3 has 16 residues. Germline values: CDR1 LGHNA, CDR2 YNFKEQ. The chain's CDR3 is CASSRDSSSSYNEQFF. Written as DNA, the CDR3 is TGTGCCAGCAGCCGGGACTCCTCGAGCTCCTACAATGAGCAGTTCTTC.

The chain joins TRBV19 to TRBJ2-7; 7 bases fit TRBD2. J lost 2 bases, V lost 0 bases, and 4 bases had no gene match. The CDR3 loop spans 15 amino acids. Germline assignment: CDR1 LNHDA and CDR2 SQIVND (reference sequence). This CDR3 reads CASSIERGITYEQYF. Written as DNA, the CDR3 is TGTGCCAGTAGTATAGAGCGGGGGATCACCTACGAGCAGTACTTC.

With respect to this clone: Other DNA sequences in the sample encode the same CDR3. This chain joins TRBV27 and TRBJ1-6, with 10 bases aligning to TRBD1. V trimming: 5 bases; J trimming: 11 bases; junction bases outside the gene matches: 6. Per the germline V gene, CDR1 is MNHEY and CDR2 is SMNVEV (reference sequence). CDR3 length: 14 residues. For the CDR3, the DNA is TGTGCCAGCAGTCCCGGGACAGGGGTTGCACCCCTCCACTTT. Translated: CASSPGTGVAPLHF.

The chain links TRBV7-2 to TRBJ2-1; D is uncertain. Germline CDR1 reads SGHTA; CDR2 reads FQGNSA. There are 13 residues in the CDR3. Trimming stripped 4 bases from V and 10 bases from J, with 14 bases between. CDR3 amino acids: CASSYILPEEQFF. Here the CDR3 DNA reads TGTGCCAGCAGCTATATCCTTCCGGAAGAGCAGTTCTTC.

This clone was counted only a few times. This rearrangement joins TRBV24-1 to TRBJ1-5; D is unresolved. The CDR3 covers 17 residues. Germline V gives CDR1 KGHDR, CDR2 SFDVKD. V was shortened by 2 bases and J by 1 base, with 14 bases between the two germline ends. CDR3 loop: CATSDWRHDKSNQPQHF. The CDR3 DNA reads as TGTGCCACCAGTGATTGGAGACACGACAAAAGCAATCAGCCCCAGCATTTT.

The chain couples TRBV5-5 to TRBJ1-1; 8 nucleotides match TRBD1. Germline V lookup: CDR1 SGHKS, CDR2 YYEKEE (reference sequence). The CDR3 is made up of 16 amino acids. Trimming cost V 4 bases and J 0 bases; bases outside gene matches: 8. The CDR3 region has the DNA TGTGCCAGCAGCGCGGGGGACAGGTTTATGAACACTGAAGCTTTCTTT. It encodes CASSAGDRFMNTEAFF.

The rearrangement links TRBV5-1 to TRBJ1-1; the D is unclear. Germline V gene lookup returns CDR1 SGHRS and CDR2 YFSETQ. Between the trimmed V and J ends, which lost 0 bases and 6 bases, there was a span of 12 bases. CDR3 length: 14 residues. The CDR3 sequence is CASSLVSPPAEAFF. CDR3 in DNA: TGCGCCAGCAGCTTGGTTTCGCCGCCGGCTGAAGCTTTCTTT.

The rearrangement uses TRBV5-1 and TRBJ1-3; D is possibly TRBD1 (5 bases). Germline V CDR1 and CDR2: SGHRS, YFSETQ. V was cut by 0 bases and J by 0 bases, with 7 bases left in between. The CDR3 runs to 15 residues. This chain's CDR3 is CASSLAGGSGNTIYF. In nucleotides, the CDR3 is TGCGCCAGCAGCTTGGCCGGGGGCTCTGGAAACACCATATATTTT.

This sequence joins TRBV28 and TRBJ1-4, with D unresolved. The CDR3 has 14 amino acids. V was pared by 6 bases and J by 7 bases, with 15 bases between. In germline, CDR1 is MDHEN, CDR2 SYDVKM. The CDR3 coding sequence is TGTGCCAGCAGGCTGGGCCTCAAGGGTGAAAAACTGTTTTTT. Protein product: CASRLGLKGEKLFF. The full variable domain, in which reference TRBV28 and TRBJ1-4 provide the parts outside the CDR3, is DVKVTQSSRYLVKRTGEKVFLECVQDMDHENMFWYRQDPGLGLRLIYFSYDVKMKEKGDIPEGYSVSREKKERFSLILESASTNQTSMYLCASRLGLKGEKLFFGSGTQLSVL.

This chain connects TRBV15 to TRBJ1-3; 10 nucleotides align to TRBD1. Germline CDR1 and CDR2: LNHNV and YYDKDF (reference sequence). The junction had 6 bases not matched to a gene; V was cut back by 1 base and J by 3 bases. This CDR3 contains 17 residues. The chain's CDR3 is CATSRVPGTGVGNTIYF. The CDR3 DNA sequence: TGTGCCACCAGCAGAGTGCCCGGGACAGGGGTTGGAAACACCATATATTTT.

The chain couples TRBV7-9 to TRBJ2-7; 12 nucleotides line up with TRBD1. The J segment lost 4 bases and the V segment lost 5 bases, leaving 6 bases of the junction unmatched. Germline V lookup: CDR1 SEHNR, CDR2 FQNEAQ (reference sequence). CDR3 length: 15 amino acids. In DNA form, the CDR3 reads TGTGCCAGCAGCCCCGGGACAGGGGGCAAATACGAGCAGTACTTC. It codes for CASSPGTGGKYEQYF.

This chain links TRBV11-2 with TRBJ2-7; 12 nucleotides match TRBD2. Germline-derived CDR1 and CDR2 are SGHAT and FQNNGV. The CDR3 totals 14 residues. J gave up 6 bases and V 4 bases, and 4 bases lay outside the gene matches. The CDR3: CASSSLAGGGEQYF. The CDR3 nucleotides read TGTGCCAGCAGCTCACTAGCGGGAGGCGGCGAGCAGTACTTC. Together with reference TRBV11-2 and TRBJ2-7, the CDR3 gives the full variable domain: EAGVAQSPRYKIIEKRQSVAFWCNPISGHATLYWYQQILGQGPKLLIQFQNNGVVDDSQLPKDRFSAERLKGVDSTLKIQPAKLEDSAVYLCASSSLAGGGEQYFGPGTRLTVT.